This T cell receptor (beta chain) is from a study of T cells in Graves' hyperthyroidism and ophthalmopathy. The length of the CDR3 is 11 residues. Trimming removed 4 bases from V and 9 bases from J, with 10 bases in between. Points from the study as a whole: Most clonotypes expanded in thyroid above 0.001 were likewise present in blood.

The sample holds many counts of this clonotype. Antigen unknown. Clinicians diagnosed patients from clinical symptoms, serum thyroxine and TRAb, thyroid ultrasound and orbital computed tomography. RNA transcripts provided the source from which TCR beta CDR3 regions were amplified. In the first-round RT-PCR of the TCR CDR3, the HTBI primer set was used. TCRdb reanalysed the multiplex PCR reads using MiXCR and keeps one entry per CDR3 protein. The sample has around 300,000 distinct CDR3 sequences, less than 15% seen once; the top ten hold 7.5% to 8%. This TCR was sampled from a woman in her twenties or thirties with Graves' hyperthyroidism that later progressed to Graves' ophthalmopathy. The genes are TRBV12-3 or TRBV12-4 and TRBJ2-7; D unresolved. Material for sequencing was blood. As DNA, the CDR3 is TGTGCCAGCAGTTCGCCCCTAGGGCAGTACTTC. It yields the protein CASSSPLGQYF.